One and the same sample provided the 32 T cell receptor beta chains below, sequenced in a study of human T cells and chemical hapten exposure. TCRdb analysed the RACE reads with MiXCR anew, one entry per CDR3 protein. The data show about 100,000 distinct CDR3 sequences, about an eighth seen once. This sample's time point: patch test 2, 6 weeks after DPC sensitization. The treatment here: therapeutic diphenylcyclopropenone sensitization with weekly scalp DPC. This specimen was whole blood, taken in connection with sensitization to the hapten diphenylcyclopropenone (DPC). These receptors were obtained from a woman in her thirties or forties with alopecia areata. Some clones in this sample may be carry-over from other donors' samples.

This clonotype was counted at least ten times. The J gene is TRBJ2-2, the V gene TRBV30; D unclear. V was pared by 0 bases and J by 5 bases, with 7 bases between. Germline lookup yields CDR1 GTSNPN and CDR2 SVGIG (reference sequence). The CDR3 contains 13 residues. CDR3 DNA sequence: TGTGCCTGGAGTGTACTCTGGACCGGGGAGCTGTTTTTT. Amino acid sequence: CAWSVLWTGELFF. Combining the CDR3 with reference TRBV30 and TRBJ2-2 gives the whole variable domain SQTIHQWPATLVQPVGSPLSLECTVEGTSNPNLYWYRQAAGRGLQLLFYSVGIGQISSEVPQNLSASRPQDRQFILSSKKLLLSDSGFYLCAWSVLWTGELFFGEGSRLTVL.

This clonotype occurred many times. The chain combines TRBV18 with TRBJ2-7; no clear D. The CDR3 has 13 amino acids. Germline V gene lookup returns CDR1 KGHSH and CDR2 LQKENI. Between the trimmed V and J ends, which lost 4 bases and 0 bases, there was a span of 7 bases. CDR3 region: CASSLPNSYEQYF. CDR3 nucleotides: TGTGCCAGCTCACTGCCCAACTCCTACGAGCAGTACTTC.

This clonotype has ten or more counts. The gene calls are TRBV14 and TRBJ1-3, with D perhaps matching TRBD1 (5 bases). V was pared by 0 bases and J by 0 bases, with 15 bases between. The CDR3 runs to 18 residues. Germline-derived CDR1 and CDR2 are SGHDN and FVKESK. Here the CDR3 reads CASSQDWAGAYSGNTIYF. CDR3 nucleotide sequence: TGTGCCAGCAGCCAAGATTGGGCCGGGGCCTACTCTGGAAACACCATATATTTT.

The J gene is TRBJ2-1, the V gene TRBV12-3 or TRBV12-4, with D unclear. The CDR3 extends over 12 amino acids. Trimming shortened V by 6 bases and J by 12 bases, and 15 bases separated the two germline ends. The CDR3 loop is CASSLKALGQFF. The CDR3 region has the DNA TGTGCCAGCAGCCTTAAAGCCCTGGGGCAGTTCTTC.

The chain joins TRBV4-1 to TRBJ1-3; possible D gene TRBD1, 6 bases. The CDR3 is made up of 17 amino acids. Germline values: CDR1 MGHRA, CDR2 YSYEKL. The V end lost 0 bases, the J end lost 0 bases, and 12 bases lay between the germline ends. CDR3 coding DNA: TGCGCCAGCAGCCAAGATTTAGGGGGGAACTCTGGAAACACCATATATTTT. Residues: CASSQDLGGNSGNTIYF.

CDR3 sequence (DNA): TGTGCCAGCAGTGATGGGACTAGCGGGAACAATGAGCAGTTCTTC. Residues: CASSDGTSGNNEQFF. This chain connects TRBV5-6 to TRBJ2-1; TRBD2 aligns across 13 bases. CDR1 SGHDT and CDR2 YYEEEE come from the germline V gene. The J segment lost 5 bases and the V segment lost 5 bases, leaving 4 bases of the junction unmatched. The CDR3 runs to 15 residues.

Many counts were recorded for this clonotype. CDR3 in DNA: TGTGCCAGCAGCCCCGACGGGGGAAATTCACCCCTCCACTTT. The encoded protein is CASSPDGGNSPLHF. The chain recombines TRBV7-2 with TRBJ1-6, with D possibly matching TRBD1 (5 bases). Germline V lookup: CDR1 SGHTA, CDR2 FQGNSA. Trimming shortened V by 5 bases and J by 7 bases, and 12 bases separated the two germline ends. The CDR3 contains 14 residues.

The chain combines TRBV4-1 with TRBJ1-4, with D unresolved. V lost 0 bases to trimming and J lost 10 bases, with 21 bases between them. Germline V gene data show CDR1 as MGHRA and CDR2 as YSYEKL. The CDR3 runs to 17 residues. The CDR3 protein is CASSQERERSEKGKLFF. The CDR3, as DNA: TGCGCCAGCAGCCAAGAGCGGGAGAGAAGCGAAAAGGGAAAACTGTTTTTT.

J is TRBJ2-1 and V is TRBV18; 13 bases align to TRBD2. In germline, CDR1 is KGHSH, CDR2 LQKENI. V trimming: 4 bases; J trimming: 2 bases; junction bases outside the gene matches: 5. CDR3 length equals 17 residues. For the CDR3, the DNA is TGTGCCAGCTCACGGACTAGCGGGGGCCCTCCCTACAATGAGCAGTTCTTC. It translates to CASSRTSGGPPYNEQFF. Looking up the rest from reference TRBV18 and TRBJ2-1 gives the full variable domain: NAGVMQNPRHLVRRRGQEARLRCSPMKGHSHVYWYRQLPEEGLKFMVYLQKENIIDESGMPKERFSAEFPKEGPSILRIQQVVRGDSAAYFCASSRTSGGPPYNEQFFGPGTRLTVL.

This clonotype was counted a few times. This sequence joins TRBV5-4 and TRBJ2-3; maybe TRBD1 (6 bases). V was cut by 2 bases and J by 2 bases, with 9 bases left in between. Germline assignment: CDR1 SGHNT and CDR2 YYREEE (reference sequence). There are 14 residues in the CDR3. The CDR3 DNA follows: TGTGCCAGCAGCTTTCGGACAGTCACAGATACGCAGTATTTT. It specifies CASSFRTVTDTQYF.

This clonotype was seen only a few times. The chain joins TRBV6-2 or TRBV6-3 to TRBJ1-5; D gene uncertain. Deletions cut 6 bases from V and 4 bases from J, with 13 bases between. The germline CDR1 and CDR2 sequences are MNHEY and SVGEGT. The CDR3 length is 14 residues. The CDR3 is CASSYTDRNQPQHF. The CDR3 DNA is TGTGCCAGCAGCTACACGGACCGTAATCAGCCCCAGCATTTT.

This chain connects TRBV30 to TRBJ1-1; no firm D call. The CDR3 is made up of 10 amino acids. V gave up 3 bases and J gave up 9 bases, with 8 bases separating them. CDR1 GTSNPN and CDR2 SVGIG come from the germline V gene (reference sequence). The CDR3 loop is CAWSPSKAFF. The CDR3 region has the DNA TGTGCCTGGAGCCCAAGTAAAGCTTTCTTT.

The gene calls are TRBV7-3 and TRBJ2-1; 8 bases fit TRBD2. CDR1 and CDR2 (germline): SGHTA, FQGTGA. The V segment lost 4 bases and the J segment 6 bases; nucleotides outside the gene matches: 8. The CDR3 has 15 residues. CDR3 bases: TGTGCCAGCAGCTCCCCGGGGGGGGGCACCAATGAGCAGTTCTTC. The encoded protein is CASSSPGGGTNEQFF.

This clonotype has at least ten counts. This chain connects TRBV7-6 to TRBJ2-1; D tentatively reads TRBD1 or TRBD2 (5 bases each). There are 13 residues in the CDR3. Germline V gene data show CDR1 as SGHVS and CDR2 as FNYEAQ. V shed 4 bases and J shed 5 bases, with 9 bases lying between them. CDR3 region: CASSSLGDNEQFF. The CDR3 DNA is TGTGCCAGCAGCTCACTAGGGGACAATGAGCAGTTCTTC.

This clonotype was recorded many times. The V call is TRBV7-9, the J call TRBJ1-1, with unresolved D. The CDR3 extends over 14 amino acids. From germline, CDR1 is SEHNR and CDR2 FQNEAQ (reference sequence). Trimming took 5 bases from V and 1 from J, leaving 11 bases between them. DNA for the CDR3: TGTGCCAGCAGCGTAGACGGTAAGAACACTGAAGCTTTCTTT. Its protein is CASSVDGKNTEAFF.

J is TRBJ2-3 and V is TRBV20-1, with D uncertain. The germline CDR1 and CDR2 sequences are DFQATT and SNEGSKA (reference sequence). This CDR3 has 16 amino acids. V was shortened by 3 bases and J by 6 bases, with 22 bases between the two germline ends. CDR3 sequence: CSASAAAKWDWDTQYF. The DNA of the CDR3 is TGCAGTGCTAGTGCCGCCGCAAAGTGGGATTGGGATACGCAGTATTTT.

In this sample, this clonotype turned up many times. This rearrangement joins TRBV6-5 to TRBJ2-5; D perhaps matches TRBD1 (6 bases). The CDR3 totals 15 residues. Germline values: CDR1 MNHEY, CDR2 SVGAGI. V lost 0 bases and J lost 2, with 10 bases in between. DNA for the CDR3: TGTGCCAGCAGTTACTCCGCAGGGGCTCAAGAGACCCAGTACTTC. This translates into CASSYSAGAQETQYF.

This clonotype was counted between two and nine times. The V gene is TRBV6-6, the J gene TRBJ2-3, with 7 nucleotides matching TRBD2. CDR1 and CDR2 (germline): MNHNY, SVGAGI (reference sequence). Trimming removed 5 bases from V and 6 bases from J; junction bases left unmatched: 8. The CDR3 is made up of 14 amino acids. The DNA for the CDR3 is TGTGCCAGCAGTCACCCGGGACTATGGGATACGCAGTATTTT. Its translation is CASSHPGLWDTQYF.

In this sample, this clonotype turned up many times. The chain recombines TRBV5-4 with TRBJ1-1; D may be TRBD1 (5 bases). The CDR3 is 16 amino acids. V was shortened by 1 base and J by 5 bases, with 18 bases between the two germline ends. The germline V gene encodes CDR1 SGHNT and CDR2 YYREEE (reference sequence). CDR3 nucleotides: TGTGCCAGCAGCTTGAAGATGGGCAGGGCGGGGACTGAAGCTTTCTTT. Residues: CASSLKMGRAGTEAFF. The variable domain in full, with the rest retrieved from reference TRBV5-4 and TRBJ1-1, is ETGVTQSPTHLIKTRGQQVTLRCSSQSGHNTVSWYQQALGQGPQFIFQYYREEENGRGNFPPRFSGLQFPNYSSELNVNALELDDSALYLCASSLKMGRAGTEAFFGQGTRLTVV.

This clonotype was found a few times. The chain carries TRBV5-4 and TRBJ2-2, with D perhaps matching TRBD2 (6 bases). The CDR3 is 16 amino acids. The germline CDR1 and CDR2 sequences are SGHNT and YYREEE (reference sequence). V was pared by 0 bases and J by 1 base, with 10 bases between. In nucleotides, the CDR3 is TGTGCCAGCAGCTTGGCCGTTAGCGGGAACACCGGGGAGCTGTTTTTT. Protein sequence: CASSLAVSGNTGELFF.

In the case of this clonotype: A much more abundant neighbour one base away suggests this may be a read error. CDR3: CASTKNPRSSTDAQYF. The DNA of the CDR3 is TGTGCCAGCACCAAGAACCCCCGGAGTAGCACAGATGCGCAGTATTTT. The chain employs TRBV9 and TRBJ2-3; D not resolved. CDR1 is SGDLS and CDR2 is YYNGEE in the germline V gene. The CDR3 runs 16 residues.

This clonotype was found a few times. The V call is TRBV3-1, the J call TRBJ2-1; D not resolved. The germline gives CDR1 LGHDT, CDR2 YNNKEL (reference sequence). With 3 bases removed from V and 5 bases from J, the gap between germline ends came to 11 bases. This CDR3 has 14 amino acids. The CDR3 here is CASSQVSTNNEQFF. The CDR3, as DNA: TGTGCCAGCAGCCAGGTCTCAACGAACAATGAGCAGTTCTTC.

The chain employs TRBV24-1 and TRBJ1-1; maybe TRBD1 (5 bases). Germline assignment: CDR1 KGHDR and CDR2 SFDVKD. This CDR3 spans 13 amino acids. Trimming took off 9 bases at V and 0 bases at J, with 10 bases between the two ends. The CDR3: CATHWGLNTEAFF. CDR3 DNA sequence: TGTGCCACCCATTGGGGGTTGAACACTGAAGCTTTCTTT.

Many counts were recorded for this clonotype. The gene calls are TRBV20-1 and TRBJ2-5; 8 nucleotides match TRBD2. The CDR3 contains 15 residues. The V segment lost 0 bases and the J segment 2 bases; nucleotides outside the gene matches: 5. Per germline, CDR1 DFQATT and CDR2 SNEGSKA (reference sequence). CDR3 sequence: CSARDPAGVQETQYF. In nucleotides, the CDR3 is TGCAGTGCTAGAGATCCAGCGGGGGTTCAAGAGACCCAGTACTTC.

This clonotype showed up just a few times. The chain recombines TRBV9 with TRBJ2-3, with TRBD2 matching 7 bases. Germline lookup yields CDR1 SGDLS and CDR2 YYNGEE. This CDR3 spans 15 amino acids. Trimming at V came to 4 bases and at J to 2 bases, leaving 7 bases not matched to a gene. The DNA for the CDR3 is TGTGCCAGCAGCCCTGAGCGGGGTGACACAGATACGCAGTATTTT. This codes for CASSPERGDTDTQYF.

The table lists this clonotype with a few counts. The J gene is TRBJ1-2, the V gene TRBV29-1, with 8 positions matching TRBD1. The germline CDR1 and CDR2 sequences are SQVTM and ANQGSEA. CDR3 length: 12 amino acids. With 7 bases clipped from V and 5 bases from J, the junction kept 6 bases outside the gene matches. The CDR3 is CSARTGRYGYTF. DNA for the CDR3: TGCAGCGCAAGGACAGGGAGGTATGGCTACACCTTC.

The chain uses TRBV6-2 or TRBV6-3 and TRBJ2-7; weak D call: TRBD2 (5 bases). This CDR3 has 14 amino acids. In germline, CDR1 is MNHEY, CDR2 SVGEGT. Between the trimmed V and J ends, which lost 10 bases and 5 bases, there was a span of 21 bases. The CDR3 coding sequence is TGTGCCACGTCGGACTTAGCTGGGATGGACGAGCAGTACTTC. The encoded protein is CATSDLAGMDEQYF.

The CDR3 protein is CASSLAVWDTEAFF. The CDR3 bases are TGTGCCAGCAGCTTAGCTGTCTGGGATACTGAAGCTTTCTTT. This chain links TRBV7-9 with TRBJ1-1; D uncertain. The CDR3 is 14 amino acids. Trimming left V 0 bases short and J 5 bases short, with 10 bases between. Per germline, CDR1 SEHNR and CDR2 FQNEAQ (reference sequence).

This clonotype was seen many times. The rearrangement joins TRBV19 to TRBJ2-7, with a weak D call TRBD2 (7 bases). This CDR3 has 14 residues. V lost 6 bases to trimming and J lost 6 bases, with 18 bases between them. The germline gives CDR1 LNHDA, CDR2 SQIVND (reference sequence). The DNA of the CDR3 is TGTGCCAGTAGCCCGGACACGGGGGGCCGCGAGCAGTACTTC. Its protein is CASSPDTGGREQYF.

The chain couples TRBV4-2 to TRBJ2-6; D unresolved. Germline CDR1 is LGHNA and CDR2 is YNFKEQ. The ends were cut back, 0 bases at V and 3 bases at J, with 15 bases in the middle. This CDR3 region has 18 residues. CDR3: CASSQDGKGSGGANVLTF. CDR3 nucleotide sequence: TGTGCCAGCAGCCAAGATGGGAAAGGGTCCGGTGGGGCCAACGTCCTGACTTTC.

The chain couples TRBV20-1 to TRBJ2-5; D may be TRBD1 (6 bases). CDR1 is DFQATT and CDR2 is SNEGSKA in the germline V gene (reference sequence). V lost 0 bases, J lost 4 bases, and 9 bases lay in between. The CDR3 extends over 13 amino acids. CDR3 residues: CSARDSRGETQYF. As DNA, the CDR3 is TGCAGTGCTAGAGATTCCAGGGGAGAGACCCAGTACTTC.

The chain links TRBV19 to TRBJ1-1; 9 bases line up with TRBD1. V lost 5 bases to trimming and J lost 1 base; unmatched junction nucleotides: 2. Per the germline V gene, CDR1 is LNHDA and CDR2 is SQIVND (reference sequence). CDR3 length: 14 residues. The CDR3 DNA reads as TGTGCCAGTAGTTACAGGGGGCGGAACACTGAAGCTTTCTTT. Translating gives CASSYRGRNTEAFF.